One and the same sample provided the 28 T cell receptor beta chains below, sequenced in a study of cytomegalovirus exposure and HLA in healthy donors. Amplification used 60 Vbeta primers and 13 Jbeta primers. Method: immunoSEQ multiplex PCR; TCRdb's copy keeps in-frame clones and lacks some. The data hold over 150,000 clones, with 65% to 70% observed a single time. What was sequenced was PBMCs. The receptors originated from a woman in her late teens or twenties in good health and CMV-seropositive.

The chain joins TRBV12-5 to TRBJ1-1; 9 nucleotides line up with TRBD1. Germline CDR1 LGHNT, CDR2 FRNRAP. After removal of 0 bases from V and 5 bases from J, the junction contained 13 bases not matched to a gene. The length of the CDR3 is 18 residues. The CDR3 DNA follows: TGTGCTAGTGGTTTGGTACCGGGGACAGGGAGAGGGAGAACTGAAGCTTTCTTT. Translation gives CASGLVPGTGRGRTEAFF.

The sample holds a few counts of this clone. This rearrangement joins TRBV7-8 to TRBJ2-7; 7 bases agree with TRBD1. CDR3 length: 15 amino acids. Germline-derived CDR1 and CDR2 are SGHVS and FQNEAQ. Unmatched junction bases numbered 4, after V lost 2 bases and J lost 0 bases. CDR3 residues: CASSLRDSPSYEQYF. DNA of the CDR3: TGTGCCAGCAGCTTAAGGGACAGCCCCTCCTACGAGCAGTACTTC.

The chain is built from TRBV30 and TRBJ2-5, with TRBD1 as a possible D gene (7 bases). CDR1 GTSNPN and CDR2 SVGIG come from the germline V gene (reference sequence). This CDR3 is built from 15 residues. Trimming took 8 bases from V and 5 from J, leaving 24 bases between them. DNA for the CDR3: TGTGCCGGATGGAGGGGCAGGGGGGTGTGGGAGACCCAGTACTTC. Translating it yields CAGWRGRGVWETQYF. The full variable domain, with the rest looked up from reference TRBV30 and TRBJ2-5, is SQTIHQWPATLVQPVGSPLSLECTVEGTSNPNLYWYRQAAGRGLQLLFYSVGIGQISSEVPQNLSASRPQDRQFILSSKKLLLSDSGFYLCAGWRGRGVWETQYFGPGTRLLVL.

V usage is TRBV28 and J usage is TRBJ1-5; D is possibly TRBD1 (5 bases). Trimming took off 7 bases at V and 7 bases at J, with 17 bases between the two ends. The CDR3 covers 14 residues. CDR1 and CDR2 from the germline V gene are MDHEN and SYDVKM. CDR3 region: CASTAWGAGQPQHF. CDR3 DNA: TGTGCCAGCACCGCGTGGGGCGCGGGACAGCCCCAGCATTTT.

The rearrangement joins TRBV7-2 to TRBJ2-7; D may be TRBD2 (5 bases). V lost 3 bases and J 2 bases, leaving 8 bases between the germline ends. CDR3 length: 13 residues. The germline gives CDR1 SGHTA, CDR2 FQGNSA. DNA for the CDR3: TGTGCCAGCAGCTTTACTAGTACCTACGAGCAGTACTTC. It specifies CASSFTSTYEQYF.

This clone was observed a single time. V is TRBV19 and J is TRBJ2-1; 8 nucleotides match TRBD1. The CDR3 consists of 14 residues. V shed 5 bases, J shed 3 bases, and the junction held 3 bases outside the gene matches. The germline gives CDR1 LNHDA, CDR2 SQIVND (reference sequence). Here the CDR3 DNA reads TGTGCCAGTAGTTCGGACAGGGTCTACAATGAGCAGTTCTTC. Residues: CASSSDRVYNEQFF.

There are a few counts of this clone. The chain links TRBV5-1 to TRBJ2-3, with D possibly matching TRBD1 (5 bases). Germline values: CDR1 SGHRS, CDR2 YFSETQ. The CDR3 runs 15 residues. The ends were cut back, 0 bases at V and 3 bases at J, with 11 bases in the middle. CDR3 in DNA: TGCGCCAGCAGCTTGGTGGGGCGAGTAACAGATACGCAGTATTTT. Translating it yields CASSLVGRVTDTQYF.

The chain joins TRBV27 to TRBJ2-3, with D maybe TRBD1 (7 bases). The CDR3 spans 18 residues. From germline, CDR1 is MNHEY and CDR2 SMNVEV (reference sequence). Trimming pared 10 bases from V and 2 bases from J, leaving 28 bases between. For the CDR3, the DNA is TGTGCCACAGCAGGGGGGCCCCTACTACAGGGACTCACAGATACGCAGTATTTT. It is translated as CATAGGPLLQGLTDTQYF.

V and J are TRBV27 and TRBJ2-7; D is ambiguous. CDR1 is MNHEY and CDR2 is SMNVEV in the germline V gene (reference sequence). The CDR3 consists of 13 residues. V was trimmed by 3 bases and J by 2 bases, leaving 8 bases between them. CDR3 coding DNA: TGTGCCAGCAGTTTTGCGGAGACCTACGAGCAGTACTTC. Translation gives CASSFAETYEQYF.

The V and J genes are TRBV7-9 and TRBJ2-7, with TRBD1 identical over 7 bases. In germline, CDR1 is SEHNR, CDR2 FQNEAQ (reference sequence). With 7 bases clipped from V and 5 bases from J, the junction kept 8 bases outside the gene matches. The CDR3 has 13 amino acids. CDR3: CASTPEDRDEQYF. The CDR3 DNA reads TGTGCCAGCACTCCCGAAGACAGGGACGAGCAGTACTTC.

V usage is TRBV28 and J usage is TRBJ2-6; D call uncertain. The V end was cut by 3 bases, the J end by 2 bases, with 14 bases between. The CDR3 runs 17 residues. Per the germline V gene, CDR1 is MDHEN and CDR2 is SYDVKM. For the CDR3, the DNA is TGTGCCAGCAGTTTTGTAAAGCGCCGGACTGGGGCCAACGTCCTGACTTTC. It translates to CASSFVKRRTGANVLTF.

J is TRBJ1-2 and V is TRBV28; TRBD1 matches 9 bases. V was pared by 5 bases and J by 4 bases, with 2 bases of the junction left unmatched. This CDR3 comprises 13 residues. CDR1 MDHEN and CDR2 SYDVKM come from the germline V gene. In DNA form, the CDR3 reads TGTGCCAGCAGTGGGGGACAGGGCTATGGCTACACCTTC. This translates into CASSGGQGYGYTF.

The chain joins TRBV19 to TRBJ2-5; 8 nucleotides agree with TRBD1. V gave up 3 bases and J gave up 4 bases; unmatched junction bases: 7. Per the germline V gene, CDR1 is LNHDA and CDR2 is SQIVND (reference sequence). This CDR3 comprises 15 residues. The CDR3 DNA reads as TGTGCCAGTAGTATCTCCGGGACAGGACTAGAGACCCAGTACTTC. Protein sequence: CASSISGTGLETQYF.

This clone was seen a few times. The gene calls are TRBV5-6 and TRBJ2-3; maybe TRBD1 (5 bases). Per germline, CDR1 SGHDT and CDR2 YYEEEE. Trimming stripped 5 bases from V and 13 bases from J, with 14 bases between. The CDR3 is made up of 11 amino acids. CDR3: CASRLNLQEYF. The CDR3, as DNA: TGTGCCAGCAGATTGAATTTACAGGAGTATTTT.

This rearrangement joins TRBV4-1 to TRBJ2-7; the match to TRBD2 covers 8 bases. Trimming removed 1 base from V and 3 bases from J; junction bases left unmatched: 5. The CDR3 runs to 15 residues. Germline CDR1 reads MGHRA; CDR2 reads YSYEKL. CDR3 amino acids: CASSQGTGTSYEQYF. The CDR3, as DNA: TGCGCCAGCAGCCAAGGAACCGGGACTAGCTACGAGCAGTACTTC.

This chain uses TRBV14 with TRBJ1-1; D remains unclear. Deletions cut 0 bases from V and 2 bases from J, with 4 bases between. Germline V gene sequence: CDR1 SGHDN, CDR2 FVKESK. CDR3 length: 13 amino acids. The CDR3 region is CASSQDINTEAFF. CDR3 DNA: TGTGCCAGCAGCCAAGATATCAACACTGAAGCTTTCTTT.

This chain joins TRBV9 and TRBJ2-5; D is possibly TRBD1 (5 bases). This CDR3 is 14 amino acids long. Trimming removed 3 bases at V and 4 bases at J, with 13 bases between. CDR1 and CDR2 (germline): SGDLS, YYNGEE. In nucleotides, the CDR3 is TGTGCCAGCAGCGCAAGGTGGGGCGGAGAGACCCAGTACTTC. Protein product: CASSARWGGETQYF.

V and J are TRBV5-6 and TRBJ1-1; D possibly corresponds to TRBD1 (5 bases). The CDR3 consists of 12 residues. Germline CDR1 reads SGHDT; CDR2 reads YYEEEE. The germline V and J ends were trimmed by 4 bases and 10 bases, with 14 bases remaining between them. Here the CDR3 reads CASSRTPQGAFF. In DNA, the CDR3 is TGTGCCAGCAGCCGGACCCCTCAGGGAGCTTTCTTT.

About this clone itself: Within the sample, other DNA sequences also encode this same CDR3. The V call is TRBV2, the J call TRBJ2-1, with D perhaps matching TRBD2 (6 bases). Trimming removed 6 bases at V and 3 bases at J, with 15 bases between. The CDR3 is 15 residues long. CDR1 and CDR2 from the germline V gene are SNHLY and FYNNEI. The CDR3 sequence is CASRGGLADYNEQFF. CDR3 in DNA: TGTGCCAGCAGGGGGGGACTGGCGGACTACAATGAGCAGTTCTTC.

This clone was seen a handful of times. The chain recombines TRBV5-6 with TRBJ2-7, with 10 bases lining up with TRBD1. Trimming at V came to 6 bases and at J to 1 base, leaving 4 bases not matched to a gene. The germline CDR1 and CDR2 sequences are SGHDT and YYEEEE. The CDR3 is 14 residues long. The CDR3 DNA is TGTGCCAGCACCAGGACAGGGGGTTCCTACGAGCAGTACTTC. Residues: CASTRTGGSYEQYF.

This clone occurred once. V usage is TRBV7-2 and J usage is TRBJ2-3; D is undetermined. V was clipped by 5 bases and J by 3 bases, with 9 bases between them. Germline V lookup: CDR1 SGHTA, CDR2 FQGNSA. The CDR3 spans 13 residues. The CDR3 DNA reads TGTGCCAGCAGCAGAGAGTTTACAGATACGCAGTATTTT. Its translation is CASSREFTDTQYF. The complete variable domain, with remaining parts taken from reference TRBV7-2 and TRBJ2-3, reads GAGVSQSPSNKVTEKGKDVELRCDPISGHTALYWYRQSLGQGLEFLIYFQGNSAPDKSGLPSDRFSAERTGGSVSTLTIQRTQQEDSAVYLCASSREFTDTQYFGPGTRLTVL.

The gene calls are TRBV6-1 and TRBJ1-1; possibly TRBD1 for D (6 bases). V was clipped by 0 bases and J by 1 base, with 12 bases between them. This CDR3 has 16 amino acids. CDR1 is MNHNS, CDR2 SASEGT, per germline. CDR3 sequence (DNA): TGTGCCAGCAGTGAAGCGCGGGGGGGGCGGAACACTGAAGCTTTCTTT. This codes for CASSEARGGRNTEAFF.

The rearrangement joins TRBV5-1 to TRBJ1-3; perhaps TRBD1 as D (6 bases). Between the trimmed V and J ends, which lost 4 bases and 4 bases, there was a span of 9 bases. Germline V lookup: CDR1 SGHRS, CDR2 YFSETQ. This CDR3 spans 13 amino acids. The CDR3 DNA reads TGCGCCAGCAGCCCCGGGACAGGAAACACCATATATTTT. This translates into CASSPGTGNTIYF.

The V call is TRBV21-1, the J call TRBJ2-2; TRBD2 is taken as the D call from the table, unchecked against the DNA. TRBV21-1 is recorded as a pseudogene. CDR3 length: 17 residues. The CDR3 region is CASSKARLAVNTGELFF. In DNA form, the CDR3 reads TGTGCCAGCAGCAAAGCGCGACTGGCGGTAAACACCGGGGAGCTGTTTTTT.

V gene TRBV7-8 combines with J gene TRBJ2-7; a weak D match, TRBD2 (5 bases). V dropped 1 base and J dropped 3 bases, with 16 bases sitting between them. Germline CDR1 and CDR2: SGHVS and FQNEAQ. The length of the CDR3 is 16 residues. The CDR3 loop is CASSLEGGEPYYEQYF. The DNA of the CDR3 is TGTGCCAGCAGCTTAGAGGGTGGGGAGCCCTACTACGAGCAGTACTTC.

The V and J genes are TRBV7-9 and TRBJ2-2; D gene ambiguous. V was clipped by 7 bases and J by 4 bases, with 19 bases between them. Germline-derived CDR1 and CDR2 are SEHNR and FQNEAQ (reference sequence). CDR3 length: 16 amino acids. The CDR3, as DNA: TGTGCCAGCACCTCCTTTCGGCGACTCATCACCGGGGAGCTGTTTTTT. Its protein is CASTSFRRLITGELFF. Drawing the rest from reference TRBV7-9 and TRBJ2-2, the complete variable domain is DTGVSQNPRHKITKRGQNVTFRCDPISEHNRLYWYRQTLGQGPEFLTYFQNEAQLEKSRLLSDRFSAERPKGSFSTLEIQRTEQGDSAMYLCASTSFRRLITGELFFGEGSRLTVL.

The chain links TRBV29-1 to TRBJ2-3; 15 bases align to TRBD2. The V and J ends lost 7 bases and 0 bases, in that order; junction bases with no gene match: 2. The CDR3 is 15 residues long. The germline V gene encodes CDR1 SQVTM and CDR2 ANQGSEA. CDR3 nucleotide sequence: TGCAGCGGGACTAGCGGGGGGGGGAGCACAGATACGCAGTATTTT. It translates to CSGTSGGGSTDTQYF.

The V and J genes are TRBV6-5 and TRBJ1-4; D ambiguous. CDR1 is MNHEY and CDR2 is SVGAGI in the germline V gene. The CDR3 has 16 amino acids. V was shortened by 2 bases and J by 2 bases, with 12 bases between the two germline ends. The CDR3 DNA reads TGTGCCAGCAGTTACATCTGGGGAGAGACTAATGAAAAACTGTTTTTT. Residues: CASSYIWGETNEKLFF.